This TCR beta chain comes out of a study of identical twins. General observations from the study: Interpretation of the results relied on cross-sectional statistical analysis and not on following the same donors. Beta out-of-frame sequences showed weaker excess twin sharing. The study found that models underestimated out-of-frame TCR alpha sharing in monozygotic twins.

A universal primer site came from template switching; cDNA carried unique molecular identifiers. One entry per CDR3 protein results from TCRdb running MiXCR on the 5' RACE reads. The data hold 260,000 or so distinct CDR3 sequences, with approximately 7.3% observed a single time. This clonotype was counted at least ten times. Its antigen is as yet unknown. A further study also used this sample, focusing on yellow fever vaccine responses in identical twins.

Sample: CD8+ T cells sorted from blood. The clonotype was recovered from a young woman in good health.

CDR3 region: CASSLLAGPNEQFF. In nucleotides, the CDR3 is TGTGCCAGCAGCTTACTAGCGGGCCCAAATGAGCAGTTCTTC. The chain couples TRBV5-5 to TRBJ2-1; 9 positions match TRBD2. V dropped 2 bases and J dropped 7; count of bases not matched to a gene: 4. The germline V gene encodes CDR1 SGHKS and CDR2 YYEKEE (reference sequence). CDR3 length: 14 amino acids.